Sequencing of this T cell receptor (beta chain) was carried out in a study of CD8 T cell repertoires and HIV-1 epitope variants. Background on the study: Separate wells received one of Twenty-five Gag or Nef variant peptides. Enriched T cells were co-cultured with equal numbers of autologous T cell-negative antigen-presenting cells.

Repertoires were generated with immunoSEQ multiplex PCR, while TCRdb's copy carries only in-frame clones and drops some. Here the sample spans 4,500 to 7,000 clones, under 80% being singletons. As to this clone: Its antigen is not known.

Study conclusions and caveats: Roughly 5 clonotypes recognized Nef KF9, one HW9, none TAALDMSHF. Of roughly nine antigen-specific beta clonotypes, 5 or 6 appeared to cross-react with escape variants.

V lost 1 base to trimming and J lost 0 bases, with 6 bases between them. The V gene's germline CDR1 is SEHNR and CDR2 FQNEAQ (reference sequence). This CDR3 spans 14 amino acids. The chain joins TRBV7-9 to TRBJ2-5; no clear D. The TCR was taken from a male donor with HIV. The sequencing input was cultured CD8+ T cells derived from PBMCs. The CDR3 is CASSLVGNQETQYF. The CDR3, as DNA: TGTGCCAGCAGCTTAGTAGGGAACCAAGAGACCCAGTACTTC.